This T cell receptor (beta chain) comes out of a study of response to subunit inactivated influenza vaccine. This clonotype was detected only a few times. The antigen remains undetermined. The CDR3 length is 13 residues. Germline V gene data show CDR1 as DFQATT and CDR2 as SNEGSKA (reference sequence). TCRdb recomputed calls from the RT-PCR reads with MiXCR, one row per CDR3 protein. This table has about 780,000 distinct CDR3 sequences, around 18% appearing once. Whole-study results and caveats: Authors suggested each seasonal flu vaccination may recruit only limited numbers of new T cells.

The J gene is TRBJ2-1, the V gene TRBV20-1; 10 nucleotides agree with TRBD2. The source is a man in his fifties or sixties who received an inactivated influenza vaccine. The sequenced sample was PBMCs from blood, obtained around 5 days after vaccination. The CDR3 nucleotides are TGCAGCTTAGCGGGGGGACTCTACAATGAGCAGTTCTTC. It codes for CSLAGGLYNEQFF.